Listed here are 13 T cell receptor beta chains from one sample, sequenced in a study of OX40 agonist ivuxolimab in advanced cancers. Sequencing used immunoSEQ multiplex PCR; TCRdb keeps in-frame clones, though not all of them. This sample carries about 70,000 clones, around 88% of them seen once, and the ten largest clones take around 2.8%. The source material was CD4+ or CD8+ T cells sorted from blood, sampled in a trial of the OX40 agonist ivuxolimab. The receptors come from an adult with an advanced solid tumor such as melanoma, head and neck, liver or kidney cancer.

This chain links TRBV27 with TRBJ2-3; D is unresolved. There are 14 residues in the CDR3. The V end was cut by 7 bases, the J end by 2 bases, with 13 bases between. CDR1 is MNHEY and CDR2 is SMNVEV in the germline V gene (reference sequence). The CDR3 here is CASMTDKNTDTQYF. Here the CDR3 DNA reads TGTGCCAGCATGACTGACAAAAACACAGATACGCAGTATTTT.

CDR3 loop: CASSTTGTATNEKLFF. The CDR3 DNA follows: TGTGCCAGCAGTACCACAGGCACTGCAACTAATGAAAAACTGTTTTTT. This chain links TRBV28 with TRBJ1-4, with D perhaps TRBD1 (5 bases). CDR1 is MDHEN, CDR2 SYDVKM, per germline. The CDR3 sequence is 16 residues long. V was shortened by 5 bases and J by 0 bases, with 13 bases between the two germline ends.

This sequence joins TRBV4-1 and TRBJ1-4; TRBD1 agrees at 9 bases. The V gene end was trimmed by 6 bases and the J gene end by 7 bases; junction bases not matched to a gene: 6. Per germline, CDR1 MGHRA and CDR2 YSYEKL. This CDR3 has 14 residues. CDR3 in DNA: TGCGCCAGCAGACAGGGGGCCTGGGGTGAAAAACTGTTTTTT. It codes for CASRQGAWGEKLFF.

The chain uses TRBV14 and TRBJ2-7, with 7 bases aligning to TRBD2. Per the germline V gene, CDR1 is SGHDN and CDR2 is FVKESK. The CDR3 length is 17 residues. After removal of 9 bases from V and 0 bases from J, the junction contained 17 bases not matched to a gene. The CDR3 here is CARLDDPSGRSSYEQYF. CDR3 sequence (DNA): TGTGCCAGATTAGATGACCCTAGCGGACGGAGCTCCTACGAGCAGTACTTC.

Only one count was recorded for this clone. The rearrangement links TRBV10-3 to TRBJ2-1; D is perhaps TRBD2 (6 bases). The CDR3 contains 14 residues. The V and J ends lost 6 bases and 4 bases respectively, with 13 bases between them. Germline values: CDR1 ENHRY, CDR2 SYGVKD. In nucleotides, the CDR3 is TGTGCCATCAGGGCTAGCGCCGCTTACAATGAGCAGTTCTTC. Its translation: CAIRASAAYNEQFF.

In DNA, the CDR3 is TGTGCCAGCAGTTCAGCCGGGACAGGGGGCTACGAGCAGTACTTC. Translation: CASSSAGTGGYEQYF. The chain joins TRBV6-5 to TRBJ2-7, with TRBD1 matching over 11 bases. Germline CDR1 is MNHEY and CDR2 is SVGAGI. This CDR3 is built from 15 residues. The trim removed 4 bases at V and 3 bases at J, leaving 5 bases unmatched.

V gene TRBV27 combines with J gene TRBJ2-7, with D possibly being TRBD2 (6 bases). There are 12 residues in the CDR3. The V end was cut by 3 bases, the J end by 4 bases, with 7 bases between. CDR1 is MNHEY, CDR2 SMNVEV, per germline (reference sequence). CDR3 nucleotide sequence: TGTGCCAGCAGTTTGGCGGGGTACGAGCAGTACTTC. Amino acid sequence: CASSLAGYEQYF.

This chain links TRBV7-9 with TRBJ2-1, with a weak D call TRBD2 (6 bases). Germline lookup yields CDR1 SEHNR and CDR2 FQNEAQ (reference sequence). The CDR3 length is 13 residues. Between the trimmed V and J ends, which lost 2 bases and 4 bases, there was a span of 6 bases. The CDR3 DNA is TGTGCCAGCAGCTTACGGGAGTACAATGAGCAGTTCTTC. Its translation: CASSLREYNEQFF.

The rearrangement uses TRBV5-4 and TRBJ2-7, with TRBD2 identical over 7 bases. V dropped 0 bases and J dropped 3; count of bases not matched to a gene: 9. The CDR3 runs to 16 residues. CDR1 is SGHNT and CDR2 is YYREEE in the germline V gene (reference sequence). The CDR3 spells CASSLAPLGGGYEQYF. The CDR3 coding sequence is TGTGCCAGCAGCTTGGCCCCCCTCGGCGGGGGCTACGAGCAGTACTTC.

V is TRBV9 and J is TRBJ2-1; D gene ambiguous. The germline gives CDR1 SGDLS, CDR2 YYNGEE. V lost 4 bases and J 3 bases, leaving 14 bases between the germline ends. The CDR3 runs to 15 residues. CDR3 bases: TGTGCCAGCAGCCCCAGAACAGAAAGCTACAATGAGCAGTTCTTC. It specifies CASSPRTESYNEQFF. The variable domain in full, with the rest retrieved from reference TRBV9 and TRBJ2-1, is DSGVTQTPKHLITATGQRVTLRCSPRSGDLSVYWYQQSLDQGLQFLIQYYNGEERAKGNILERFSAQQFPDLHSELNLSSLELGDSALYFCASSPRTESYNEQFFGPGTRLTVL.

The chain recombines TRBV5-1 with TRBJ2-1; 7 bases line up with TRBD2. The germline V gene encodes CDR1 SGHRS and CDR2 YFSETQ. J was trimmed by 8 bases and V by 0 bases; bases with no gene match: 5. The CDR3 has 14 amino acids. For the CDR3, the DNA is TGCGCCAGCAGCTTGGGACTAGCTGGCGATGAGCAGTTCTTC. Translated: CASSLGLAGDEQFF.

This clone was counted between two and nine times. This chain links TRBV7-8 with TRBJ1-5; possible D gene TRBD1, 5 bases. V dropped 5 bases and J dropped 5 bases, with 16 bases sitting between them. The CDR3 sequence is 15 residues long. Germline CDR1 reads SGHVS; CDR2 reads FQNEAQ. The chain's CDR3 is CASSPAWGGDQPQHF. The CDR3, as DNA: TGTGCCAGCAGCCCTGCCTGGGGGGGAGATCAGCCCCAGCATTTT. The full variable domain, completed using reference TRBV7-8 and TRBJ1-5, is GAGVSQSPRYKVAKRGQDVALRCDPISGHVSLFWYQQALGQGPEFLTYFQNEAQLDKSGLPSDRFFAERPEGSVSTLKIQRTQQEDSAVYLCASSPAWGGDQPQHFGDGTRLSIL.

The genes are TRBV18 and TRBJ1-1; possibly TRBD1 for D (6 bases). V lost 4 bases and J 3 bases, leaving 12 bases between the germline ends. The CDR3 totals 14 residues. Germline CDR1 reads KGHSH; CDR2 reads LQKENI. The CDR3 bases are TGTGCCAGCTCACGCGGGGGCGGGGACACTGAAGCTTTCTTT. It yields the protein CASSRGGGDTEAFF.